This is a list of T cell receptor beta chains from one sample in a study of CD8+ T cells in alopecia areata. Sequencing was performed with immunoSEQ multiplex PCR; in TCRdb, only in-frame clones are kept and a portion is missing. The sample lists roughly 250,000 clones; about 68% were seen once. Here the sequenced sample was CD4+ T cells sorted from blood, taken at week 0. The origin of the receptors is a human donor with alopecia areata. CDR3s include the opening cysteine and the closing phenylalanine or tryptophan. D genes are given only for firm matches. Clone size appears in some rows only: once, few, many, or a class for an expanded clone.

j_call | clone_size | v_call | d_call | cdr3_aa | cdr3_nt
TRBJ1-5 | . | TRBV19 | TRBD1 | CASGTGFRGNQPQHF | TGTGCCAGTGGGACAGGGTTTAGGGGCAATCAGCCCCAGCATTTT
TRBJ2-1 | . | TRBV11-2 | . | CASSLVWRQFNEQFF | TGTGCCAGCAGCTTAGTCTGGCGCCAGTTTAATGAGCAGTTCTTC
TRBJ2-1 | . | TRBV5-6 | . | CASSLETGAGAYNEQFF | TGTGCCAGCAGCTTGGAGACGGGGGCCGGGGCCTACAATGAGCAGTTCTTC
TRBJ2-3 | . | TRBV29-1 | . | CSVEGDSTDTQYF | TGCAGCGTTGAAGGGGACAGCACAGATACGCAGTATTTT
TRBJ2-7 | few | TRBV27 | . | CASSLRDSNYEQYF | TGTGCCAGCAGTTTGCGGGACAGTAACTACGAGCAGTACTTC
TRBJ1-6 | . | TRBV2 | . | CASNEGNSPLHF | TGTGCCAGCAACGAGGGGAATTCACCCCTCCACTTT
TRBJ2-5 | . | TRBV5-1 | . | CASSLAGKETQYF | TGCGCCAGCAGCTTGGCAGGGAAGGAGACCCAGTACTTC
TRBJ1-1 | . | TRBV13 | . | CASSARYPEAFF | TGTGCCAGCAGCGCCCGTTATCCTGAAGCTTTCTTT
TRBJ2-3 | . | TRBV30 | TRBD1 | CAAQGALTDTQYF | TGTGCCGCACAGGGGGCGCTGACAGATACGCAGTATTTT
TRBJ1-1 | . | TRBV29-1 | . | CSVVVVTEAFF | TGCAGCGTTGTCGTTGTTACTGAAGCTTTCTTT
TRBJ2-1 | . | TRBV18 | . | CASSPATYNEQFF | TGTGCCAGCTCACCAGCAACTTACAATGAGCAGTTCTTC
TRBJ2-7 | once | TRBV7-6 | TRBD1 | CASSNGQGGHEQYF | TGTGCCAGCAGCAACGGACAGGGCGGACACGAGCAGTACTTC
TRBJ2-1 | once | TRBV6-5 | . | CASRRTVYNEQFF | TGTGCCAGCAGGAGGACAGTTTACAATGAGCAGTTCTTC
TRBJ2-7 | . | TRBV5-6 | TRBD1 | CASTQGANFYEQYF | TGTGCCAGCACCCAGGGGGCCAACTTCTACGAGCAGTACTTC
TRBJ2-1 | . | TRBV7-9 | TRBD2 | CASRFTSGSYNEQFF | TGTGCCAGCAGGTTTACTAGCGGGTCGTACAATGAGCAGTTCTTC
TRBJ1-6 | . | TRBV7-9 | TRBD1 | CASRSGQGMNSPLHF | TGTGCCAGCAGGTCTGGACAGGGTATGAATTCACCCCTCCACTTT
TRBJ2-3 | . | TRBV7-2 | . | CASSPQGSTDTQYF | TGTGCCAGCAGCCCGCAGGGATCCACAGATACGCAGTATTTT
TRBJ2-3 | . | TRBV30 | . | CAWNGLGTDTQYF | TGTGCCTGGAACGGGCTTGGGACAGATACGCAGTATTTT
TRBJ2-3 | . | TRBV7-2 | TRBD1 | CASSVRQGRFTDTQYF | TGTGCCAGCAGCGTAAGACAGGGGCGTTTTACCGATACGCAGTATTTT
TRBJ2-2 | few | TRBV29-1 | . | CSVNPDLNTGELFF | TGCAGCGTTAATCCCGATTTGAACACCGGGGAGCTGTTTTTT
TRBJ2-2 | . | TRBV29-1 | . | CSVGLSLNTGELFF | TGCAGCGTTGGTCTGTCTTTGAACACCGGGGAGCTGTTTTTT
TRBJ2-2 | . | TRBV7-2 | . | CASSLTAGTGELFF | TGTGCCAGCAGCTTAACCGCAGGGACCGGGGAGCTGTTTTTT
TRBJ2-7 | . | TRBV5-1 | . | CASSLAREPGDEQYF | TGCGCCAGCAGCTTGGCAAGGGAGCCAGGGGACGAGCAGTACTTC
TRBJ1-5 | . | TRBV30 | . | CAAGQPGGPQHF | TGTGCCGCCGGACAGCCGGGAGGGCCCCAGCATTTT
TRBJ1-6 | few | TRBV30 | . | CAWSLQYNSPLHF | TGTGCCTGGAGCCTGCAGTATAATTCACCCCTCCACTTT
TRBJ2-6 | . | TRBV4-1 | . | CASSHRVAISGANVLTF | TGCGCCAGCAGCCACAGGGTCGCAATCTCTGGGGCCAACGTCCTGACTTTC
TRBJ1-5 | few | TRBV19 | TRBD1 | CASNQDRGPYSNQPQHF | TGTGCCAGTAATCAGGACAGGGGCCCGTATAGCAATCAGCCCCAGCATTTT
TRBJ1-2 | once | TRBV25-1 | TRBD1 | CASSEPTGGGGGYTF | TGTGCCAGCAGTGAGCCGACAGGGGGCGGCGGTGGCTACACCTTC
TRBJ2-2 | few | TRBV4-3 | . | CASSHRGGVGELFF | TGCGCCAGCAGCCACAGGGGAGGGGTCGGGGAGCTGTTTTTT
TRBJ1-1 | . | TRBV29-1 | TRBD1 | CSVRGQTNTEAFF | TGCAGCGTCCGGGGACAGACGAACACTGAAGCTTTCTTT
TRBJ2-3 | . | TRBV14 | . | CASSPWGGRYADTQYF | TGTGCCAGCAGCCCCTGGGGGGGGCGTTATGCAGATACGCAGTATTTT
TRBJ2-7 | . | TRBV30 | TRBD1 | CAWWSGQGSHEQYF | TGTGCCTGGTGGTCGGGACAGGGGTCCCACGAGCAGTACTTC
TRBJ2-5 | . | TRBV4-2 | . | CASSRVPGAQETQYF | TGTGCCAGCAGCCGCGTACCCGGAGCACAAGAGACCCAGTACTTC
TRBJ2-3 | once | TRBV30 | . | CAWSRGLGTDTQYF | TGTGCCTGGAGTCGGGGCTTGGGAACAGATACGCAGTATTTT
TRBJ2-5 | . | TRBV5-1 | . | CASSLVAPNGETQYF | TGCGCCAGCAGCTTGGTTGCGCCGAATGGGGAGACCCAGTACTTC
TRBJ2-7 | few | TRBV5-1 | . | CASSFGDNYEQYF | TGCGCCAGCAGCTTCGGGGACAACTACGAGCAGTACTTC
TRBJ2-4 | . | TRBV30 | . | CALGEAAKNIQYF | TGTGCCCTCGGGGAGGCGGCCAAAAACATTCAGTACTTC
TRBJ1-5 | . | TRBV29-1 | . | CSAATRGPGQPQHF | TGCAGCGCTGCCACCCGGGGGCCTGGTCAGCCCCAGCATTTT
TRBJ2-4 | . | TRBV30 | . | CACLTFARAKNIQYF | TGTGCCTGCCTGACCTTCGCCCGGGCCAAAAACATTCAGTACTTC
TRBJ1-1 | once | TRBV18 | . | CASSALAGEAFF | TGTGCCAGCTCCGCGCTTGCGGGGGAAGCTTTCTTT
TRBJ1-5 | . | TRBV5-1 | . | CASSLDQGSNQPQHF | TGCGCCAGCAGTCTAGACCAAGGGAGCAATCAGCCCCAGCATTTT
TRBJ2-1 | . | TRBV6-1 | . | CASKTGSSYNEQFF | TGTGCCAGCAAAACAGGGAGCTCCTACAATGAGCAGTTCTTC
TRBJ1-2 | . | TRBV6-6 | TRBD1 | CASSPPGQGYGYTF | TGTGCCAGCAGCCCCCCGGGACAGGGTTATGGCTACACCTTC
TRBJ2-1 | . | TRBV10-3 | . | CAISADSYNEQFF | TGTGCCATCAGTGCGGACTCCTACAATGAGCAGTTCTTC
TRBJ2-5 | . | TRBV29-1 | . | CSVGPGHNQETQYF | TGCAGCGTAGGCCCGGGACACAATCAAGAGACCCAGTACTTC
TRBJ2-5 | . | TRBV6-5 | . | CASSYSRARTVVTQYF | TGTGCCAGCAGTTACTCTAGGGCCCGGACCGTGGTTACCCAGTACTTC
TRBJ2-7 | . | TRBV10-1 | . | CASSAGYEQYF | TGCGCCAGCAGTGCCGGCTACGAGCAGTACTTC
TRBJ1-2 | . | TRBV30 | . | CASTGRGANYGYTF | TGTGCCTCAACGGGCCGCGGTGCTAACTATGGCTACACCTTC
TRBJ1-2 | few | TRBV29-1 | . | CSVTTPFTF | TGCAGCGTCACCACTCCTTTCACCTTC
TRBJ1-5 | few | TRBV4-1 | . | CASSQDLFGFGSGNQPQHF | TGCGCCAGCAGCCAAGATCTCTTCGGATTCGGGTCGGGCAATCAGCCCCAGCATTTT
TRBJ1-4 | . | TRBV7-9 | . | CASSQVVGATNEKLFF | TGCGCCAGCAGCCAAGTAGTCGGAGCAACTAATGAAAAACTGTTTTTT